The 28 T cell receptor beta chains given below trace back to one sample, sequenced in a study of shared clonotypes between healthy human individuals. Sequenced by immunoSEQ multiplex PCR; TCRdb stores in-frame clones only, minus some. The sample consists of some 1 million clones, around 75% of them appearing once. Sequenced material: memory CD4+ T cells sorted from blood. As for subset: CD45RA-negative fraction. The receptors were sampled from a man aged 18 to 30 in good health.

The rearrangement joins TRBV5-5 to TRBJ2-6; D might be TRBD1 (6 bases). V lost 4 bases to trimming and J lost 0 bases, with 17 bases between them. The CDR3 spans 18 residues. Germline V gives CDR1 SGHKS, CDR2 YYEKEE (reference sequence). The CDR3 sequence: CASSPSVRQASGANVLTF. For the CDR3, the DNA is TGTGCCAGCAGCCCCTCCGTACGACAGGCCTCTGGGGCCAACGTCCTGACTTTC.

For the CDR3, the DNA is TGTGCCAGCAGCTTGGGTTCAGGGACCCAGTACTTC. Protein product: CASSLGSGTQYF. This chain connects TRBV5-4 to TRBJ2-5, with no clear D. V was trimmed by 0 bases and J by 7 bases, leaving 7 bases between them. CDR1 is SGHNT, CDR2 YYREEE, per germline (reference sequence). This CDR3 region has 12 residues.

The CDR3 spells CAWSVPQRGQFF. The CDR3 coding sequence is TGTGCCTGGAGTGTACCCCAGCGGGGGCAGTTCTTC. The chain couples TRBV30 to TRBJ2-1; 7 positions agree with TRBD2. Germline trimming cut 0 bases from V and 12 bases from J; bases unmatched to any gene: 5. The CDR3 is made up of 12 amino acids. Germline loops: CDR1 GTSNPN, CDR2 SVGIG (reference sequence).

This clone showed up just a few times. V and J are TRBV7-9 and TRBJ2-2; 7 bases are shared with TRBD2. Germline assignment: CDR1 SEHNR and CDR2 FQNEAQ (reference sequence). CDR3 length: 16 amino acids. Losses at the gene ends were 5 bases for V and 5 bases for J; bases not matched to a gene: 11. The CDR3 bases are TGTGCCAGCAGCCCCGGCGTAGGGGAGGGTACCGGGGAGCTGTTTTTT. This gives the protein CASSPGVGEGTGELFF.

The chain has TRBV2 and TRBJ2-7; a weak D match, TRBD2 (6 bases). This CDR3 comprises 16 residues. Trimming cost V 7 bases and J 2 bases, with 21 bases left between them. Germline V gene sequence: CDR1 SNHLY, CDR2 FYNNEI. The CDR3 reads CASTLTVGTGTYEQYF. For the CDR3, the DNA is TGTGCCAGCACCCTAACCGTAGGGACTGGCACCTACGAGCAGTACTTC.

V gene TRBV12-5 combines with J gene TRBJ2-3; D not certain. Germline lookup yields CDR1 LGHNT and CDR2 FRNRAP. CDR3 length: 13 residues. Trimming cost V 0 bases and J 6 bases, with 7 bases left between them. CDR3 sequence (DNA): TGTGCTAGTGGTTTGGTACAGCCGGATACGCAGTATTTT. It translates to CASGLVQPDTQYF.

The rearrangement uses TRBV7-2 and TRBJ2-5, with 7 bases lining up with TRBD1. CDR1 is SGHTA, CDR2 FQGNSA, per germline. J was trimmed by 2 bases and V by 0 bases; bases with no gene match: 3. This CDR3 has 15 residues. DNA for the CDR3: TGTGCCAGCAGCTTAGCCCGACAGGGTCAAGAGACCCAGTACTTC. Its translation: CASSLARQGQETQYF.

This clone was observed a single time. The chain joins TRBV25-1 to TRBJ2-7; D is unclear. The length of the CDR3 is 13 residues. Germline assignment: CDR1 MGHDK and CDR2 SYGVNS. Between the trimmed V and J ends, which lost 4 bases and 2 bases, there was a span of 9 bases. DNA of the CDR3: TGTGCCAGCAGTGGGGCCGGTACCTACGAGCAGTACTTC. This codes for CASSGAGTYEQYF.

The chain has TRBV5-1 and TRBJ2-7; D gene unclear. This CDR3 comprises 14 residues. Trimming stripped 3 bases from V and 1 base from J, with 11 bases between. Germline-derived CDR1 and CDR2 are SGHRS and YFSETQ. In DNA form, the CDR3 reads TGCGCCAGCAGCTCCTTCGCCGGGTCCTACGAGCAGTACTTC. It yields the protein CASSSFAGSYEQYF.

This rearrangement joins TRBV5-6 to TRBJ2-7; D may be TRBD1 (5 bases). This CDR3 is 12 amino acids long. Germline CDR1 SGHDT, CDR2 YYEEEE. Trimming shortened V by 5 bases and J by 3 bases, and 9 bases separated the two germline ends. CDR3 sequence: CASSRQFYEQYF. In DNA, the CDR3 is TGTGCCAGCAGTCGACAGTTCTACGAGCAGTACTTC. Combining the CDR3 with reference TRBV5-6 and TRBJ2-7 gives the whole variable domain DAGVTQSPTHLIKTRGQQVTLRCSPKSGHDTVSWYQQALGQGPQFIFQYYEEEERQRGNFPDRFSGHQFPNYSSELNVNALLLGDSALYLCASSRQFYEQYFGPGTRLTVT.

The chain employs TRBV27 and TRBJ2-7; weak D call: TRBD1 (6 bases). V was clipped by 3 bases and J by 6 bases, with 12 bases between them. CDR1 is MNHEY, CDR2 SMNVEV, per germline (reference sequence). The length of the CDR3 is 13 residues. In DNA, the CDR3 is TGTGCCAGCAGTTTCGGGGACACCCCCGAGCAGTACTTC. It encodes CASSFGDTPEQYF.

The CDR3 loop reads CASRDRGITEAFF. DNA of the CDR3: TGTGCCAGCAGAGACAGGGGGATCACTGAAGCTTTCTTT. The genes are TRBV6-5 and TRBJ1-1; 9 nucleotides line up with TRBD1. V lost 6 bases, J lost 4 bases, and 3 bases stayed unmatched. CDR1 MNHEY and CDR2 SVGAGI come from the germline V gene. This CDR3 is 13 amino acids long.

The V call is TRBV2, the J call TRBJ1-1; D ambiguous. V was shortened by 8 bases and J by 0 bases, with 7 bases between the two germline ends. The CDR3 has 12 amino acids. The germline gives CDR1 SNHLY, CDR2 FYNNEI. The CDR3 DNA sequence: TGTGCCAGCGGTATAATGAACACTGAAGCTTTCTTT. Amino acid sequence: CASGIMNTEAFF.

This clone was picked up a small number of times. The rearrangement uses TRBV19 and TRBJ2-5; 8 nucleotides line up with TRBD2. Unmatched junction bases numbered 6, after V lost 6 bases and J lost 3 bases. The CDR3 spans 14 residues. Germline CDR1 reads LNHDA; CDR2 reads SQIVND (reference sequence). CDR3 in DNA: TGTGCCAGTAGGAAACGGGGGGGAGAAGAGACCCAGTACTTC. Its translation: CASRKRGGEETQYF.

The V gene is TRBV7-2, the J gene TRBJ1-5; 8 bases agree with TRBD1. The ends lost 6 bases at V and 9 bases at J; junction bases unmatched: 10. The CDR3 runs 14 residues. In germline, CDR1 is SGHTA, CDR2 FQGNSA. CDR3: CASREQGGVSPQHF. CDR3 sequence (DNA): TGTGCCAGCAGAGAACAGGGGGGGGTTTCGCCCCAGCATTTT.

This clone was observed a handful of times. The rearrangement links TRBV18 to TRBJ2-5; the D gene is possibly TRBD2 (5 bases). The germline V gene encodes CDR1 KGHSH and CDR2 LQKENI. The ends were cut back, 2 bases at V and 3 bases at J, with 10 bases in the middle. There are 14 residues in the CDR3. CDR3 DNA: TGTGCCAGCTCACCATTAGCGACTAAAGAGACCCAGTACTTC. Amino acids: CASSPLATKETQYF.

As DNA, the CDR3 is TGTGCCAGCAGCGCCCCTGGCACAGATACGCAGTATTTT. It is translated as CASSAPGTDTQYF. The J gene is TRBJ2-3, the V gene TRBV9; D ambiguous. Germline V gene lookup returns CDR1 SGDLS and CDR2 YYNGEE. Trimming left V 3 bases short and J 1 base short, with 6 bases between. This CDR3 comprises 13 residues.

The chain carries TRBV6-5 and TRBJ1-4; no reliable D call. The germline V and J ends were trimmed by 5 bases and 8 bases, with 18 bases remaining between them. The CDR3 totals 15 residues. In germline, CDR1 is MNHEY, CDR2 SVGAGI. The CDR3 loop is CASSATDRLGEKLFF. The CDR3 region has the DNA TGTGCCAGCAGTGCAACGGACCGGCTTGGGGAAAAACTGTTTTTT.

This chain links TRBV18 with TRBJ2-7; D remains unclear. The CDR3 consists of 15 residues. Germline CDR1 reads KGHSH; CDR2 reads LQKENI. V shed 6 bases and J shed 0 bases, with 15 bases lying between them. DNA for the CDR3: TGTGCCAGCTCGTCCGGAGAGCGACGCTCCTACGAGCAGTACTTC. Translating gives CASSSGERRSYEQYF. Full variable domain (rest looked up from reference TRBV18 and TRBJ2-7): NAGVMQNPRHLVRRRGQEARLRCSPMKGHSHVYWYRQLPEEGLKFMVYLQKENIIDESGMPKERFSAEFPKEGPSILRIQQVVRGDSAAYFCASSSGERRSYEQYFGPGTRLTVT.

The genes are TRBV6-1 and TRBJ2-5, with a tentative D call TRBD1 (5 bases). From germline, CDR1 is MNHNS and CDR2 SASEGT. The CDR3 has 14 amino acids. The germline V and J ends were trimmed by 2 bases and 4 bases, with 11 bases remaining between them. CDR3 bases: TGTGCCAGCAGTGAACAGGGATCGGCAGAGACCCAGTACTTC. It translates to CASSEQGSAETQYF.

The chain has TRBV27 and TRBJ2-2, with TRBD1 matching over 9 bases. CDR1 and CDR2 from the germline V gene are MNHEY and SMNVEV (reference sequence). This CDR3 comprises 15 residues. V shed 4 bases and J 7 bases; nucleotides not matched to a gene: 7. The CDR3 nucleotides read TGTGCCAGCAGTTCAAGACAGGGGGTTGGCGGGGAGCTGTTTTTT. Protein product: CASSSRQGVGGELFF.

This clone turned up a few times. This chain joins TRBV4-2 and TRBJ2-2; D is tentatively TRBD1 or TRBD2 (5 bases each). The V end was cut by 1 base, the J end by 1 base, with 16 bases between. Looked up from germline, CDR1 is LGHNA and CDR2 is YNFKEQ. This CDR3 is built from 18 residues. In DNA form, the CDR3 reads TGTGCCAGCAGCCAAGGTGGGCTGGGGGTTGTGAACACCGGGGAGCTGTTTTTT. It yields the protein CASSQGGLGVVNTGELFF.

The genes are TRBV29-1 and TRBJ2-5, with 14 bases that match TRBD2. CDR3 length: 18 amino acids. The germline gives CDR1 SQVTM, CDR2 ANQGSEA. J gave up 5 bases and V 4 bases, and 15 bases lay outside the gene matches. Written as DNA, the CDR3 is TGCAGCGTTGTCTTCTTGGGACTAGCGGGAGCACGAGGGGAGACCCAGTACTTC. It translates to CSVVFLGLAGARGETQYF.

The V call is TRBV2, the J call TRBJ1-5, with 7 bases lining up with TRBD1. This CDR3 is 15 amino acids long. V lost 3 bases to trimming and J lost 7 bases; unmatched junction nucleotides: 9. Germline values: CDR1 SNHLY, CDR2 FYNNEI. The CDR3 loop is CASSEPEGATQPQHF. Here the CDR3 DNA reads TGTGCCAGCAGTGAGCCCGAGGGGGCAACGCAGCCCCAGCATTTT.

This rearrangement joins TRBV6-1 to TRBJ1-2, with D tentatively TRBD1 (5 bases). Trimming took off 4 bases at V and 8 bases at J, with 17 bases between the two ends. The CDR3 contains 14 residues. Germline CDR1 is MNHNS and CDR2 is SASEGT. DNA of the CDR3: TGTGCCAGCAGTGTTTCCGGGACCCCTCCGGGCTACACCTTC. Protein: CASSVSGTPPGYTF.

This chain uses TRBV30 with TRBJ1-1; tentatively, D is TRBD1 (5 bases). The V end lost 3 bases, the J end lost 8 bases, and 22 bases lay between the germline ends. This CDR3 spans 15 amino acids. Germline lookup yields CDR1 GTSNPN and CDR2 SVGIG (reference sequence). The CDR3 DNA sequence: TGTGCCTGGAGATTTTTTGGGCCAGCCGGGGGAGAAGCTTTCTTT. This encodes CAWRFFGPAGGEAFF.

The chain recombines TRBV4-1 with TRBJ2-7; 8 bases agree with TRBD1. Germline V gives CDR1 MGHRA, CDR2 YSYEKL. The CDR3 covers 14 residues. V shed 0 bases, J shed 4 bases, and the junction held 2 bases outside the gene matches. CDR3 protein: CASSQETGEYEQYF. As DNA, the CDR3 is TGCGCCAGCAGCCAAGAGACAGGGGAGTACGAGCAGTACTTC.

For the CDR3, the DNA is TGTGCCAGCAGCTTAGCCCGGACAGACACCGGGGAGCTGTTTTTT. Protein product: CASSLARTDTGELFF. The J gene is TRBJ2-2, the V gene TRBV7-9; the D gene is possibly TRBD1 (6 bases). V shed 0 bases and J shed 3 bases, with 8 bases lying between them. This CDR3 contains 15 residues. Germline-derived CDR1 and CDR2 are SEHNR and FQNEAQ (reference sequence).